The 19 T cell receptor beta chains below all came from one sample that was sequenced in a study of human T cells and chemical hapten exposure. This sample's time point: patch test 1, 2 weeks after DPC sensitization. Documented treatment: therapeutic diphenylcyclopropenone sensitization with weekly scalp DPC. Each CDR3 protein is one row after TCRdb ran MiXCR on the RACE reads. The sample shows about 81,000 distinct CDR3 sequences, 7.5% to 9% of them seen only once. Sequenced here: whole blood, sampled in connection with sensitization to the hapten diphenylcyclopropenone (DPC). These TCRs come from a young woman with alopecia areata. Some clones in this sample may be carry-over from other donors' samples.

This chain joins TRBV5-5 and TRBJ1-5; D possibly corresponds to TRBD1 (5 bases). The V and J ends lost 4 bases and 6 bases respectively, with 14 bases between them. CDR3 length: 14 residues. Germline V lookup: CDR1 SGHKS, CDR2 YYEKEE (reference sequence). CDR3 amino acids: CASSGTWSGQPQHF. The CDR3 coding sequence is TGTGCCAGCAGCGGGACTTGGTCAGGTCAGCCCCAGCATTTT.

This clonotype showed up many times. The J gene is TRBJ2-3, the V gene TRBV5-6, with D perhaps assigned TRBD1 or TRBD2 (5 bases each). The germline V and J ends were trimmed by 2 bases and 2 bases, with 12 bases remaining between them. The V gene's germline CDR1 is SGHDT and CDR2 YYEEEE. This CDR3 region has 15 residues. For the CDR3, the DNA is TGTGCCAGCAGCTTTGTCGGGACCCACACAGATACGCAGTATTTT. Protein product: CASSFVGTHTDTQYF.

The chain carries TRBV20-1 and TRBJ2-5; possibly TRBD1 for D (6 bases). The CDR3 runs to 15 residues. V shed 5 bases and J shed 3 bases, with 19 bases lying between them. The germline CDR1 and CDR2 sequences are DFQATT and SNEGSKA (reference sequence). CDR3 bases: TGCAGTGCTGCCGAAACAGGGTTATTAAAAGAGACCCAGTACTTC. This sequence encodes CSAAETGLLKETQYF.

This clonotype occurred many times. The V gene is TRBV20-1, the J gene TRBJ2-3; no clear D gene. This CDR3 is built from 11 residues. The germline V gene encodes CDR1 DFQATT and CDR2 SNEGSKA (reference sequence). Between the trimmed V and J ends, which lost 3 bases and 2 bases, there was a span of 3 bases. DNA of the CDR3: TGCAGTGCTAGGTACACAGATACGCAGTATTTT. Protein: CSARYTDTQYF.

The chain links TRBV11-2 to TRBJ1-2, with 9 positions matching TRBD1. V lost 4 bases to trimming and J lost 6 bases; unmatched junction nucleotides: 12. The CDR3 totals 16 residues. The V gene's germline CDR1 is SGHAT and CDR2 FQNNGV. In DNA form, the CDR3 reads TGTGCCAGCAGCTCATCCCCGGGACAGGGTGTGCATGGCTACACCTTC. Translating gives CASSSSPGQGVHGYTF.

This clonotype was counted between two and nine times. The chain uses TRBV19 and TRBJ1-5; D unresolved. The CDR3 runs to 13 residues. Trimming took off 2 bases at V and 7 bases at J, with 9 bases between the two ends. Looked up from germline, CDR1 is LNHDA and CDR2 is SQIVND (reference sequence). CDR3 loop: CASSIIKGQPQHF. CDR3 DNA sequence: TGTGCCAGTAGTATAATCAAGGGCCAGCCCCAGCATTTT.

The V call is TRBV20-1, the J call TRBJ1-4, with unresolved D. CDR1 is DFQATT, CDR2 SNEGSKA, per germline (reference sequence). With 8 bases removed from V and 4 bases from J, the gap between germline ends came to 20 bases. The CDR3 totals 15 residues. The CDR3 loop reads CSTPDPYVDNEKLFF. DNA for the CDR3: TGCAGTACACCCGACCCTTATGTAGATAATGAAAAACTGTTTTTT.

V and J are TRBV3-1 and TRBJ1-5; 7 nucleotides align to TRBD1. V was clipped by 1 base and J by 2 bases; unmatched bases: 2. CDR3 size: 15 residues. CDR1 LGHDT and CDR2 YNNKEL come from the germline V gene (reference sequence). CDR3 protein: CASSQGQGGNQPQHF. The CDR3 DNA reads TGTGCCAGCAGCCAAGGCCAGGGGGGCAATCAGCCCCAGCATTTT.

The table lists this clonotype with many counts. V usage is TRBV5-6 and J usage is TRBJ1-5, with D unresolved. Germline-derived CDR1 and CDR2 are SGHDT and YYEEEE. There are 14 residues in the CDR3. Trimming cost V 2 bases and J 3 bases, with 9 bases left between them. The CDR3 DNA reads as TGTGCCAGCAGCTTAGGGCGGTACAATCAGCCCCAGCATTTT. Translation: CASSLGRYNQPQHF.

A single count supports this clonotype. The chain recombines TRBV5-1 with TRBJ2-3; 8 bases align to TRBD1. V trimming: 0 bases; J trimming: 1 base; junction bases outside the gene matches: 7. This CDR3 is 17 amino acids long. Germline V gives CDR1 SGHRS, CDR2 YFSETQ. This CDR3 is CASSLGLQGVGTDTQYF. Here the CDR3 DNA reads TGCGCCAGCAGCTTGGGACTACAGGGGGTCGGCACAGATACGCAGTATTTT.

This clonotype was picked up many times. The chain has TRBV6-5 and TRBJ1-1; D is undetermined. This CDR3 contains 12 residues. Looked up from germline, CDR1 is MNHEY and CDR2 is SVGAGI. Trimming left V 6 bases short and J 1 base short, with 6 bases between. This CDR3 is CASSRGNTEAFF. In DNA form, the CDR3 reads TGTGCCAGCAGCCGAGGGAACACTGAAGCTTTCTTT.

This clonotype was detected a few times. CDR3 DNA sequence: TGTGCCAGCAGCCCTACAGGGGGCCGGTATGGCTACACCTTC. Its translation is CASSPTGGRYGYTF. The rearrangement uses TRBV11-2 and TRBJ1-2, with TRBD1 identical over 9 bases. The V gene end was trimmed by 5 bases and the J gene end by 5 bases; junction bases not matched to a gene: 6. The CDR3 extends over 14 amino acids. Germline lookup yields CDR1 SGHAT and CDR2 FQNNGV.

This clonotype was seen at least ten times. The V gene is TRBV2, the J gene TRBJ2-3; 10 bases agree with TRBD1. The V gene's germline CDR1 is SNHLY and CDR2 FYNNEI. V shed 6 bases, J shed 4 bases, and the junction held 7 bases outside the gene matches. The CDR3 loop spans 15 amino acids. In DNA, the CDR3 is TGTGCCAGCAGGGACTGGACAGGGGGTTCAGATACGCAGTATTTT. Translating it yields CASRDWTGGSDTQYF.

This clonotype was picked up many times. The chain combines TRBV30 with TRBJ2-1; 9 bases line up with TRBD2. The junction had 12 bases not matched to a gene; V was cut back by 7 bases and J by 8 bases. Germline V gene sequence: CDR1 GTSNPN, CDR2 SVGIG (reference sequence). The CDR3 has 14 amino acids. The CDR3, as DNA: TGTGCCTACATTCAGCGGGGGGTTGGGGATGAGCAGTTCTTC. Amino acids: CAYIQRGVGDEQFF.

In this sample, this clonotype turned up a few times. The chain couples TRBV11-2 to TRBJ2-7; the match to TRBD2 covers 10 bases. The CDR3 is made up of 20 amino acids. V was clipped by 3 bases and J by 3 bases; unmatched bases: 20. Germline CDR1 is SGHAT and CDR2 is FQNNGV. The CDR3 nucleotides are TGTGCCAGCAGCTTGGTCCCGTCGGGACTAGCGAAGAATGCTATCTACGAGCAGTACTTC. Encoded protein: CASSLVPSGLAKNAIYEQYF.

The chain recombines TRBV27 with TRBJ2-7; no reliable D call. The CDR3 is 14 amino acids. Germline assignment: CDR1 MNHEY and CDR2 SMNVEV (reference sequence). With 0 bases removed from V and 1 base from J, the gap between germline ends came to 7 bases. In nucleotides, the CDR3 is TGTGCCAGCAGTTTATCCCAAAAATCCTACGAGCAGTACTTC. Protein: CASSLSQKSYEQYF.

The V and J genes are TRBV7-9 and TRBJ1-5; D perhaps matches TRBD1 (6 bases). From germline, CDR1 is SEHNR and CDR2 FQNEAQ (reference sequence). The CDR3 extends over 18 amino acids. Trimming shortened V by 4 bases and J by 6 bases, and 25 bases separated the two germline ends. CDR3 DNA: TGTGCCAGCAGCTCCGAGTGGGTGGACAGTAGGCTGGGTCAGCCCCAGCATTTT. Protein: CASSSEWVDSRLGQPQHF.

This clonotype was seen at least ten times. This chain joins TRBV20-1 and TRBJ1-1, with D possibly matching TRBD1 (5 bases). The V gene lost 6 bases and the J gene lost 4 bases, with 24 bases spanning the gap. The germline V gene has CDR1 DFQATT and CDR2 SNEGSKA (reference sequence). There are 16 residues in the CDR3. DNA for the CDR3: TGCAGTGCCATCCCGCCGGGGGGGGTTAGGAGCACTGAAGCTTTCTTT. Translating it yields CSAIPPGGVRSTEAFF.

The J gene is TRBJ1-4, the V gene TRBV2, with D uncertain. From germline, CDR1 is SNHLY and CDR2 FYNNEI. Trimming left V 8 bases short and J 7 bases short, with 11 bases between. CDR3 size: 12 residues. CDR3 sequence reads: CASGRRGEKLFF. DNA of the CDR3: TGTGCCAGCGGACGGCGCGGTGAAAAACTGTTTTTT.